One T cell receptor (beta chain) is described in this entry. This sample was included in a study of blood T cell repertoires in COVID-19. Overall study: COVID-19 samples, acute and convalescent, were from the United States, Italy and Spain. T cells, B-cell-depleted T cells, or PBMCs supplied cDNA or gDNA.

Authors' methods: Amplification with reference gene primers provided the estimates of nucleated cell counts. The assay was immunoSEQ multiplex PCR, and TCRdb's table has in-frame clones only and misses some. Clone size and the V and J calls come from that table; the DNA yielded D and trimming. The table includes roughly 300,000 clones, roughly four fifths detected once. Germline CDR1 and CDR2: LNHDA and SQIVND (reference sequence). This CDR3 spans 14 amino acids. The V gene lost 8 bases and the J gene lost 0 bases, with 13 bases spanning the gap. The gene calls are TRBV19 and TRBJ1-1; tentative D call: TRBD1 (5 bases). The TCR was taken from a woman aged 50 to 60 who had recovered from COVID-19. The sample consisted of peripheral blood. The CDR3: CASQLEGMNTEAFF. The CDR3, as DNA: TGTGCCAGTCAACTGGAGGGGATGAACACTGAAGCTTTCTTT. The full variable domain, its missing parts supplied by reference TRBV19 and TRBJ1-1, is DGGITQSPKYLFRKEGQNVTLSCEQNLNHDAMYWYRQDPGQGLRLIYYSQIVNDFQKGDIAEGYSVSREKKESFPLTVTSAQKNPTAFYLCASQLEGMNTEAFFGQGTRLTVV.